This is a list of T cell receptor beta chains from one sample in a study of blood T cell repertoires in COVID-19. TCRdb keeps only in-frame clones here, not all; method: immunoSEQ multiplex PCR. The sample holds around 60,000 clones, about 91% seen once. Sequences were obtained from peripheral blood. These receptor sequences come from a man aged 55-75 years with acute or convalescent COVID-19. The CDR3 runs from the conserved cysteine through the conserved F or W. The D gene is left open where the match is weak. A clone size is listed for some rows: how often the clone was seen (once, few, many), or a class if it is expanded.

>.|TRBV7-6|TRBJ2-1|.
TGTGCCAGCAGCTTCTCCGGGACAGGGGACAGAGGACTAGCGGGCGATGAGCAGTTCTTC
CASSFSGTGDRGLAGDEQFF
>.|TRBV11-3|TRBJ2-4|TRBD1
TGTGCCAGCAGCGCCGGGACAGGGATAGCCAAAAACATTCAGTACTTC
CASSAGTGIAKNIQYF
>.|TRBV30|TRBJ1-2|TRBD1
TGTGCCTACGAGACAGGGGGCGCGGTGGGCTACACCTTC
CAYETGGAVGYTF
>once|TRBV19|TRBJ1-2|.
TGTGCCAGTAACGTCAGGGGTAACTATGGCTACACCTTC
CASNVRGNYGYTF
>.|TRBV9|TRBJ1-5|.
TGTGCCAGCAGCGTAGGTGCAAGGGGTCAAGCCCAGCATTTT
CASSVGARGQAQHF
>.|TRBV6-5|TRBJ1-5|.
TGTGCCAGCAGCGCGATCCAATATCAGCCCCAGCATTTT
CASSAIQYQPQHF
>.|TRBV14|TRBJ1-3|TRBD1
TGTGCCAGCAGCCCGGACAGGGTCAACACCATATATTTT
CASSPDRVNTIYF
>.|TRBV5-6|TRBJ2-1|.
TGTGCCAGCAGCTTGTTGGCTCTAGGAGCGTACGAGCAGTTCTTC
CASSLLALGAYEQFF
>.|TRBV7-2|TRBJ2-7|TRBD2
TGTGCCAGCAGCCAAGACGTAAGCGGGAACTACGAGCAGTACTTC
CASSQDVSGNYEQYF
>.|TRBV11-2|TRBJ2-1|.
TGTGCCAGCAGCTCAAATTTCGCGCAGGGGAATGAGCAGTTCTTC
CASSSNFAQGNEQFF
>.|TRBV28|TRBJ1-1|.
TGTGCCAGCAGCCCCCAGGGTCGGGCAAGGGAAGCTTTCTTT
CASSPQGRAREAFF
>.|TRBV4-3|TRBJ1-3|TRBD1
TGCGCCAGCAGCTCACACAGGGGCGGAAACACCATATATTTT
CASSSHRGGNTIYF
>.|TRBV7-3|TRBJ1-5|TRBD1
TGTGCCAGCAGCTCACCGGGACAGCTTTTGCAGCCCCAGCATTTT
CASSSPGQLLQPQHF
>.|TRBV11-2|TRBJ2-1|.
TGTGCCAGCAGCTCCCGCGGCGTCCAGAACAATGAGCAGTTCTTC
CASSSRGVQNNEQFF
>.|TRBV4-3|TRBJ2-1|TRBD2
TGCGCCAGCAGCCTAGCGGGAGGAATGGTAGATGAGCAGTTCTTC
CASSLAGGMVDEQFF
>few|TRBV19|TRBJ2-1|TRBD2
TGTGCCAGTGAACCCAGAACTCCGGGACTAGCTGACTACAATGAGCAGTTCTTC
CASEPRTPGLADYNEQFF
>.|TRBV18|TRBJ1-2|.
TGTGCCAGCTCACCATCGGGGGGCGCGGCTGGCTACACCTTC
CASSPSGGAAGYTF
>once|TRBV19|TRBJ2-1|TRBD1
TGTGCCAGTAGTATAGACAGGGGGCGTAATGTTGAGCAGTTCTTC
CASSIDRGRNVEQFF
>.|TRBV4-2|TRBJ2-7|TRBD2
TGTGCCAGCAGCCAAGTACTAGCGGGAGAGTACGAGCAGTACTTC
CASSQVLAGEYEQYF
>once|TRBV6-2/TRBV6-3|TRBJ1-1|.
TGTGCCAGCAGTTACGAATCTCAGGGTATCACTGAAGCTTTCTTT
CASSYESQGITEAFF
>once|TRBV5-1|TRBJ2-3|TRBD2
TGCGCCAGCAGCGGGACTAGCGGGCTAGATACGCAGTATTTT
CASSGTSGLDTQYF
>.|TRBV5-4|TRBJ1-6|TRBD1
TGTGCCAGCAGCTTACAGGGGGCTACAACTTCACCCCTCCACTTT
CASSLQGATTSPLHF
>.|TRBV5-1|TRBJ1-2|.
TGCGCCAGCAGCTTGGAAGGGACAAGGGGCGGCTACACCTTC
CASSLEGTRGGYTF
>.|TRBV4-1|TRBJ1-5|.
TGCGCCAGCAGCCAAGAACGCAGTATAACAGGCCAAGAGCCCCAGCATTTT
CASSQERSITGQEPQHF
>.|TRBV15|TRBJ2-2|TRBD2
TGTGCCACCAGCAGAGGTAGCGGGGACACCGGGGAGCTGTTTTTT
CATSRGSGDTGELFF
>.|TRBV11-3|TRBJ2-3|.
TGTGCCAGCAGCTTAGCACGGAGGGGAAGGTATACGCAGTATTTT
CASSLARRGRYTQYF
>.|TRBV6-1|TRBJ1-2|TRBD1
TGTGCCAGCAGTGAGGGGGACAGGGGTTTCGGTAACTATGGCTACACCTTC
CASSEGDRGFGNYGYTF
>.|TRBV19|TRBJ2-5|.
TGTGCCAGTAGTATTCGGGGGGCGCCGGAGACCCAGTACTTC
CASSIRGAPETQYF
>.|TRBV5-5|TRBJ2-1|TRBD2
TGTGCCAGCAGCACGGCTAGCGGGAGTGGGAATGAGCAGTTCTTC
CASSTASGSGNEQFF
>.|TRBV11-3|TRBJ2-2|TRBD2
TGTGCCAGTGGGCGGCTAGCGGGAGTTGGGGACGGGGAGCTGTTTTTT
CASGRLAGVGDGELFF
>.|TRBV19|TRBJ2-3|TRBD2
TGTGCCAGTAGTACGGGACTAGCGGGAGCGGATACGCAGTATTTT
CASSTGLAGADTQYF
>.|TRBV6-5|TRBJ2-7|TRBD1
TGTGCCAGCAGGGACAGGGGTACCTACGAGCAGTACTTC
CASRDRGTYEQYF
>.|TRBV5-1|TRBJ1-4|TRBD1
TGCGCCAGCAACACAGGGGTGGCGGGGAGTGAAAAACTGTTTTTT
CASNTGVAGSEKLFF
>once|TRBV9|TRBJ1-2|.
TGTGCCAGCAGCGTAGGGTATGGGTCGGCAGGGTATGGCTACACCTTC
CASSVGYGSAGYGYTF
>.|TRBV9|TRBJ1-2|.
TGTGCCAGCAATGAAGGGCGGGGAGGAGTCTATGGCTACACCTTC
CASNEGRGGVYGYTF
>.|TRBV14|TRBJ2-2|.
TGTGCCAGCAGCCAGTCGAGAGGGTTCGCCGGGGAGCTGTTTTTT
CASSQSRGFAGELFF
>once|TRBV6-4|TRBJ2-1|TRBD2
TGTGCCAGCAGTGTCGAAGCGGGGGGCTACAATGAGCAGTTCTTC
CASSVEAGGYNEQFF
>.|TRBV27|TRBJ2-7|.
TGTGCCAGCAGTTCGGGATGGGGCGAGCAGTACTTC
CASSSGWGEQYF
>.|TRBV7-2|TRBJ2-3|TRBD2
TGTGCCAGCAGTGTCTCGACTAGCGGGTCAACAGATACGCAGTATTTT
CASSVSTSGSTDTQYF
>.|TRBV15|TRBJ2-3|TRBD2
TGTGCCACCAGCAGACCTGGAGTAGCGGGAGGTGGTACGCAGTATTTT
CATSRPGVAGGGTQYF
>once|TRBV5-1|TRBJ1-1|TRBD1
TGCGCCAGCAGCCCCAGGGGGGACACCCCTGAAGCTTTCTTT
CASSPRGDTPEAFF
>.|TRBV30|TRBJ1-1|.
TGTGCCTGGAGTGTTAGGGGTGGCACTGAAGCTTTCTTT
CAWSVRGGTEAFF
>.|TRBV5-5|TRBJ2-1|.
TGTGCCAGCAGCCCGGACTGGGAGCAGTTCTTC
CASSPDWEQFF
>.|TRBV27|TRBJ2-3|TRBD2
TGTGCCAGCAGCCTTGGGACTAGCGGACCCAAATACACAGATACGCAGTATTTT
CASSLGTSGPKYTDTQYF
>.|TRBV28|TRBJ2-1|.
TGTGCCAGCAGCCCCCCGTCTAGCTGCGAGCAGTTCTTC
CASSPPSSCEQFF
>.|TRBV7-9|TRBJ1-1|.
TGTGCCAGCAGCTACGGGTCTCGAGGAACTGAAGCTTTCTTT
CASSYGSRGTEAFF
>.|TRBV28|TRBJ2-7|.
TGTGCCAGCAGTTTATTATCGACTAGTGGGCTCTACGAGCAGTACTTC
CASSLLSTSGLYEQYF
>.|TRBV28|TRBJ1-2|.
TGTGCCAGCAGTCAACAAGGGACACCTGCCTATGGCTACACCTTC
CASSQQGTPAYGYTF
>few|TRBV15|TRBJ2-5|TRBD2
TGTGCCACCAGCAGAGAACTAGCGGGAGGGGATGCAGAGACCCAGTACTTC
CATSRELAGGDAETQYF
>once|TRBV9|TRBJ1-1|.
TGTGCCAGCAGCGTCAAGGGGCTGGACACTGAAGCTTTCTTT
CASSVKGLDTEAFF
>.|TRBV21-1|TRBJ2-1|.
TGTGCCAGCAGAGGGACAGGGGCCTACAATGAGCAGTTCTTC
CASRGTGAYNEQFF
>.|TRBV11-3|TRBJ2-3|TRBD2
TGTGCCAGCAGCTTGGGGGAGGGGACTAGCGGTGATACGCAGTATTTT
CASSLGEGTSGDTQYF
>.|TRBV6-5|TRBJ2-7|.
TGTGCCAGCAGTTACTCGCTTCTTACGGAGAACTACGAGCAGTACTTC
CASSYSLLTENYEQYF
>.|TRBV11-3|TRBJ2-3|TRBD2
TGTGCCAGCAGCCAAGGGCGGGAGGGCACAGATACGCAGTATTTT
CASSQGREGTDTQYF
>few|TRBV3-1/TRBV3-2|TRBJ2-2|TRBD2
TGTGCCAGCAGCCAAGGATGGACTAGCGGGAGGCGGAGGACCGGGGAGCTGTTTTTT
CASSQGWTSGRRRTGELFF
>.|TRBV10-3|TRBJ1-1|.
TGTGCCATCAGTGAGTCGGCGGGAGGGGCCACTGAAGCTTTCTTT
CAISESAGGATEAFF